These 17 T cell receptor beta chains were all obtained from the same sample, sequenced in a study of CD8 T cells in Susac syndrome. RNA in amounts of about 0.45 to 1 ug was reverse transcribed with random hexamers. In TCRdb, the immunoSEQ multiplex PCR reads were re-called with MiXCR into one record per CDR3 protein. The sample lists about 300,000 distinct CDR3 sequences; about 88% were seen once. Sequenced input: CD8+ T cells from PBMCs. These receptors were collected from a human donor with multiple sclerosis.

The V and J genes are TRBV13 and TRBJ1-1; D may be TRBD1 (5 bases). The length of the CDR3 is 12 residues. V was shortened by 6 bases and J by 7 bases, with 12 bases between the two germline ends. Germline assignment: CDR1 PRHDT and CDR2 FYEKMQ (reference sequence). CDR3 DNA sequence: TGTGCCAGCAGTTATATGGGGGGTGAAGCTTTCTTT. It codes for CASSYMGGEAFF.

This clonotype was seen only once. Here the CDR3 reads CASSRRDTQETQYF. The CDR3 DNA reads as TGCGCCAGCAGCCGACGGGACACGCAAGAGACCCAGTACTTC. V and J are TRBV4-1 and TRBJ2-5; D is perhaps TRBD1 (6 bases). V was trimmed by 4 bases and J by 2 bases, leaving 11 bases between them. Germline loops: CDR1 MGHRA, CDR2 YSYEKL. The CDR3 covers 14 residues.

This chain uses TRBV12-3 or TRBV12-4 with TRBJ2-7, with 8 positions matching TRBD2. V lost 3 bases, J lost 3 bases, and 4 bases stayed unmatched. The CDR3 is made up of 14 amino acids. This chain's CDR3 is CASSFDSGSYEQYF. The CDR3 DNA reads TGTGCCAGCAGTTTCGACAGCGGGAGCTACGAGCAGTACTTC.

The rearrangement uses TRBV28 and TRBJ1-5; 8 nucleotides match TRBD1. Trimming cost V 1 base and J 0 bases; bases outside gene matches: 14. Germline V gene data show CDR1 as MDHEN and CDR2 as SYDVKM. CDR3 length: 20 amino acids. The CDR3 spells CASSLYRDGQGVNSNQPQHF. CDR3 nucleotide sequence: TGTGCCAGCAGTTTATATAGGGATGGACAGGGAGTTAATAGCAATCAGCCCCAGCATTTT.

This clonotype was counted once. CDR3 DNA: TGTGCCAGCAGCCTGCACCACCTTGCAGCGGACAATGAGCAGTTCTTC. This codes for CASSLHHLAADNEQFF. The gene calls are TRBV28 and TRBJ2-1; TRBD2 is a possible D gene (5 bases). The CDR3 totals 16 residues. V lost 6 bases to trimming and J lost 5 bases, with 20 bases between them. The germline gives CDR1 MDHEN, CDR2 SYDVKM. Full variable domain (rest looked up from reference TRBV28 and TRBJ2-1): DVKVTQSSRYLVKRTGEKVFLECVQDMDHENMFWYRQDPGLGLRLIYFSYDVKMKEKGDIPEGYSVSREKKERFSLILESASTNQTSMYLCASSLHHLAADNEQFFGPGTRLTVL.

The chain employs TRBV9 and TRBJ2-7, with 9 bases lining up with TRBD1. Per germline, CDR1 SGDLS and CDR2 YYNGEE. The trim removed 3 bases at V and 7 bases at J, leaving 5 bases unmatched. This CDR3 contains 13 residues. CDR3 protein: CASSGTGVGEQYF. As DNA, the CDR3 is TGTGCCAGCAGCGGGACAGGGGTAGGGGAGCAGTACTTC.

This chain uses TRBV28 with TRBJ1-1, with 9 bases lining up with TRBD1. This CDR3 comprises 15 residues. J gave up 6 bases and V 7 bases, and 12 bases lay outside the gene matches. Per the germline V gene, CDR1 is MDHEN and CDR2 is SYDVKM. The CDR3 sequence: CASNQFGTGSPEAFF. The CDR3 region has the DNA TGTGCCAGCAACCAATTCGGGACAGGGTCCCCTGAAGCTTTCTTT.

The CDR3 is CASSLTTGAYEQFF. In nucleotides, the CDR3 is TGTGCCAGCAGCTTAACAACGGGGGCGTATGAGCAGTTCTTC. The V and J genes are TRBV7-3 and TRBJ2-1, with D perhaps assigned TRBD1 or TRBD2 (6 bases each). CDR1 and CDR2 from the germline V gene are SGHTA and FQGTGA. The CDR3 extends over 14 amino acids. V shed 0 bases and J shed 8 bases, with 11 bases lying between them. Using reference TRBV7-3 and TRBJ2-1 for the parts outside the CDR3, the full variable domain is GAGVSQTPSNKVTEKGKYVELRCDPISGHTALYWYRQSLGQGPEFLIYFQGTGAADDSGLPNDRFFAVRPEGSVSTLKIQRTERGDSAVYLCASSLTTGAYEQFFGPGTRLTVL.

This chain connects TRBV6-4 to TRBJ1-2; 7 nucleotides match TRBD1. The CDR3 spans 14 residues. Per germline, CDR1 MRHNA and CDR2 SNTAGT. V gave up 2 bases and J gave up 11 bases; unmatched junction bases: 11. CDR3 in DNA: TGTGCCAGCAGTGACGAAGGGGGCCAGGGCCCTTACACCTTC. This codes for CASSDEGGQGPYTF.

J is TRBJ2-1 and V is TRBV5-4; a weak D match, TRBD1 (6 bases). The CDR3 has 14 amino acids. Trimming took off 4 bases at V and 3 bases at J, with 11 bases between the two ends. Germline assignment: CDR1 SGHNT and CDR2 YYREEE (reference sequence). CDR3 nucleotides: TGTGCCAGCAGCGGGGGCAGGGTCTACAATGAGCAGTTCTTC. Its translation: CASSGGRVYNEQFF.

The J gene is TRBJ2-7, the V gene TRBV27, with 13 bases aligning to TRBD2. Unmatched junction bases numbered 3, after V lost 7 bases and J lost 3 bases. CDR3 length: 14 residues. Germline values: CDR1 MNHEY, CDR2 SMNVEV (reference sequence). CDR3 protein: CASTRTSGGYEQYF. Here the CDR3 DNA reads TGTGCCAGCACCCGGACTAGCGGGGGCTACGAGCAGTACTTC.

This clonotype was counted once. The chain is built from TRBV6-5 and TRBJ1-1; D is undetermined. Germline CDR1 reads MNHEY; CDR2 reads SVGAGI. The length of the CDR3 is 14 residues. The V gene lost 2 bases and the J gene lost 3 bases, with 10 bases spanning the gap. The DNA for the CDR3 is TGTGCCAGCAGTTACCGGGCCGGAGACACTGAAGCTTTCTTT. This codes for CASSYRAGDTEAFF.

This clonotype was observed once. This chain uses TRBV9 with TRBJ1-2, with TRBD1 identical over 7 bases. Germline CDR1 SGDLS, CDR2 YYNGEE. After removal of 3 bases from V and 5 bases from J, the junction contained 10 bases not matched to a gene. The CDR3 contains 15 residues. In nucleotides, the CDR3 is TGTGCCAGCAGCGGAATTTTGGGACAGTTATATGGCTACACCTTC. Its translation is CASSGILGQLYGYTF.

The rearrangement joins TRBV15 to TRBJ2-2; D is unresolved. The CDR3 extends over 18 amino acids. The V end was cut by 1 base, the J end by 4 bases, with 19 bases between. Germline values: CDR1 LNHNV, CDR2 YYDKDF (reference sequence). This CDR3 reads CATSRVLASPRATGELFF. For the CDR3, the DNA is TGTGCCACCAGCAGAGTTTTGGCTAGTCCTCGAGCCACCGGGGAGCTGTTTTTT.

The chain carries TRBV29-1 and TRBJ1-3, with D hard to call. Trimming shortened V by 4 bases and J by 8 bases, and 6 bases separated the two germline ends. This CDR3 contains 10 residues. Germline V gene lookup returns CDR1 SQVTM and CDR2 ANQGSEA. CDR3 sequence: CSVVEDTIYF. In DNA form, the CDR3 reads TGCAGCGTTGTGGAAGACACCATATATTTT.

V gene TRBV12-3 or TRBV12-4 combines with J gene TRBJ1-2, with unresolved D. Trimming removed 3 bases from V and 0 bases from J, with 11 bases in between. The length of the CDR3 is 15 residues. CDR3 in DNA: TGTGCCAGCAGTTTGGCATCCCAAGCTAACTATGGCTACACCTTC. Amino acids: CASSLASQANYGYTF.

This chain joins TRBV19 and TRBJ2-3; 7 bases are shared with TRBD2. Germline V gene sequence: CDR1 LNHDA, CDR2 SQIVND (reference sequence). V dropped 1 base and J dropped 2; count of bases not matched to a gene: 3. The length of the CDR3 is 15 residues. The CDR3 is CASSIGSGVTDTQYF. The CDR3 region has the DNA TGTGCCAGTAGTATAGGGAGCGGGGTCACAGATACGCAGTATTTT.